This is a list of T cell receptor beta chains from one sample in a study of cytomegalovirus exposure and HLA in healthy donors. Only in-frame clones appear in the TCRdb table, and some are missing; sequencing was by immunoSEQ multiplex PCR. This sample has about 240,000 clones, with 82% found just once. The source material was PBMCs. Receptors were obtained from a woman between 35 and 50 years old in good health and CMV-seropositive. The CDR3 runs from the conserved cysteine through the conserved F or W. Each record gives: J gene, D gene, clone size, V gene, CDR3 DNA, CDR3 protein. D genes are given only for firm matches. For some rows the clone size is stated as once, few or many, or as a class when expanded; others skip it.

J gene: TRBJ2-5; D gene: .; clone size: .; V gene: TRBV6-6; CDR3 DNA: TGTGCCAGCAGTTACTCCGGGGGAGGTGGTGAGACCCAGTACTTC; CDR3 protein: CASSYSGGGGETQYF
J gene: TRBJ2-1; D gene: TRBD1; clone size: .; V gene: TRBV4-2; CDR3 DNA: TGTGCCAGCAGCCAAGATCCCGCCGGGACAGTTAGGGGCAATGAGCAGTTCTTC; CDR3 protein: CASSQDPAGTVRGNEQFF
J gene: TRBJ2-7; D gene: TRBD2; clone size: .; V gene: TRBV25-1; CDR3 DNA: TGTGCCAGCAGTGATAGCCTAGCGGGGGGATATCTCGAGCAGTACTTC; CDR3 protein: CASSDSLAGGYLEQYF
J gene: TRBJ1-2; D gene: TRBD1; clone size: .; V gene: TRBV6-6; CDR3 DNA: TGTGCCAGCACCGCCGGGACAGGCAACTATGGCTACACCTTC; CDR3 protein: CASTAGTGNYGYTF
J gene: TRBJ2-5; D gene: TRBD2; clone size: .; V gene: TRBV14; CDR3 DNA: TGTGCCAGCGGGGGACTAGCGGGAGGCAAAGAGACCCAGTACTTC; CDR3 protein: CASGGLAGGKETQYF
J gene: TRBJ1-2; D gene: TRBD1; clone size: .; V gene: TRBV6-6; CDR3 DNA: TGTGCCAGCAGAAGGGACAGGTCTAACTATGGCTACACCTTC; CDR3 protein: CASRRDRSNYGYTF
J gene: TRBJ1-1; D gene: .; clone size: .; V gene: TRBV7-9; CDR3 DNA: TGTTCCAGCAGCCCCTCCCCCGTGAACACTGAAGCTTTCTTT; CDR3 protein: CSSSPSPVNTEAFF
J gene: TRBJ1-1; D gene: .; clone size: .; V gene: TRBV6-4; CDR3 DNA: TGTGCCAGCAGGGGACATTCGAACACTGAAGCTTTCTTT; CDR3 protein: CASRGHSNTEAFF
J gene: TRBJ2-7; D gene: TRBD1; clone size: .; V gene: TRBV19; CDR3 DNA: TGTGCCAGTAGTATGGGACAGGGATACGAGCAGTACTTC; CDR3 protein: CASSMGQGYEQYF
J gene: TRBJ1-2; D gene: TRBD1; clone size: .; V gene: TRBV7-9; CDR3 DNA: TGTGCCAGCAGCGTGGCCGGGACAGCTAACTATGGCTACACCTTC; CDR3 protein: CASSVAGTANYGYTF
J gene: TRBJ2-7; D gene: .; clone size: .; V gene: TRBV7-6; CDR3 DNA: TGTGCCAGCAGCTTAGTCTCGGGGAGCTCCTACGAGCAGTACTTC; CDR3 protein: CASSLVSGSSYEQYF
J gene: TRBJ1-1; D gene: .; clone size: .; V gene: TRBV29-1; CDR3 DNA: TGCAGCGTCCTGGGGCGGCTGAACACTGAAGCTTTCTTT; CDR3 protein: CSVLGRLNTEAFF
J gene: TRBJ1-5; D gene: .; clone size: .; V gene: TRBV19; CDR3 DNA: TGTGCCAGTACCCCCCTCCGGGCGGGGAACAATCAGCCCCAGCATTTT; CDR3 protein: CASTPLRAGNNQPQHF
J gene: TRBJ2-5; D gene: TRBD1; clone size: .; V gene: TRBV19; CDR3 DNA: TGTGCCAGTAGTATAGACTCCGGGACAGGGAACGTTATGAAGGGGACCCAGTACTTC; CDR3 protein: CASSIDSGTGNVMKGTQYF
J gene: TRBJ1-5; D gene: .; clone size: .; V gene: TRBV28; CDR3 DNA: TGTGCCAGCAGTGCAGGTAGTCAGCCCCAGCATTTT; CDR3 protein: CASSAGSQPQHF
J gene: TRBJ2-3; D gene: .; clone size: .; V gene: TRBV11-2; CDR3 DNA: TGTGCCAGCAGCCACACAGACGGGAGAGGAGATACGCAGTATTTT; CDR3 protein: CASSHTDGRGDTQYF
J gene: TRBJ2-6; D gene: .; clone size: .; V gene: TRBV9; CDR3 DNA: TGTGCCAGCAGCCCCCGGGTCTCCAGCTCTGGGGCCAACGTCCTGACTTTC; CDR3 protein: CASSPRVSSSGANVLTF
J gene: TRBJ1-3; D gene: .; clone size: .; V gene: TRBV15; CDR3 DNA: TGTGCCACCAGCAGAGATATGCAGGTAACCTCTGGAAACACCATATATTTT; CDR3 protein: CATSRDMQVTSGNTIYF
J gene: TRBJ1-2; D gene: .; clone size: .; V gene: TRBV4-3; CDR3 DNA: TGCGCCAGCAGCCAAGATCAAGTTGGCAGGGGACGAGGCTACACCTTC; CDR3 protein: CASSQDQVGRGRGYTF
J gene: TRBJ2-7; D gene: .; clone size: .; V gene: TRBV4-2; CDR3 DNA: TGTGCCAGCAGCCAAGATACGGGACAAGGCCGTCCTGTCCACGAGCAGTACTTC; CDR3 protein: CASSQDTGQGRPVHEQYF
J gene: TRBJ2-2; D gene: TRBD2; clone size: .; V gene: TRBV5-4; CDR3 DNA: TGTGCCAGCAGCTTGGGACTAGCGGGAGGGGCGAACACCGGGGAGCTGTTTTTT; CDR3 protein: CASSLGLAGGANTGELFF
J gene: TRBJ2-7; D gene: .; clone size: .; V gene: TRBV7-2; CDR3 DNA: TGTGCCAGCAGCTTAGTTACATCCACCTACGAGCAGTACTTC; CDR3 protein: CASSLVTSTYEQYF
J gene: TRBJ1-5; D gene: TRBD1; clone size: once; V gene: TRBV19; CDR3 DNA: TGTGCCAGTACCAGGGGGACGGCCAGCAATCAGCCCCAGCATTTT; CDR3 protein: CASTRGTASNQPQHF
J gene: TRBJ1-2; D gene: TRBD1; clone size: .; V gene: TRBV10-3; CDR3 DNA: TGTGCCATCAGGGCCGGGACAGGGATCTATGGCTACACCTTC; CDR3 protein: CAIRAGTGIYGYTF
J gene: TRBJ2-7; D gene: .; clone size: .; V gene: TRBV5-6; CDR3 DNA: TGTGCCAGCAGCGCCGACAGGCTCTCCTACGAGCAGTACTTC; CDR3 protein: CASSADRLSYEQYF
J gene: TRBJ2-6; D gene: .; clone size: .; V gene: TRBV7-2; CDR3 DNA: TGTGCCAGCAGCCCCTACGAGTCGTTTGGGGCCAACGTCCTGACTTTC; CDR3 protein: CASSPYESFGANVLTF
J gene: TRBJ1-1; D gene: TRBD1; clone size: few; V gene: TRBV7-2; CDR3 DNA: TGTGCCAGCAGCTCGGGACAGCCGAACACTGAAGCTTTCTTT; CDR3 protein: CASSSGQPNTEAFF
J gene: TRBJ1-1; D gene: .; clone size: few; V gene: TRBV27; CDR3 DNA: TGTGCCAGCAGTACGGCCGGGACAACCGGGAAAGCTTTCTTT; CDR3 protein: CASSTAGTTGKAFF
J gene: TRBJ2-5; D gene: .; clone size: .; V gene: TRBV19; CDR3 DNA: TGTGCCAGTAGTATTGTGGGAGAGCGAGAGACCCAGTACTTC; CDR3 protein: CASSIVGERETQYF
J gene: TRBJ2-5; D gene: .; clone size: .; V gene: TRBV6-5; CDR3 DNA: TGTGCCAGCAGTTCCGGGGGGGCAGGGGGAGAGACCCAGTACTTC; CDR3 protein: CASSSGGAGGETQYF
J gene: TRBJ2-2; D gene: .; clone size: .; V gene: TRBV2; CDR3 DNA: TGTGCCAGCAGCCCCGGGGGCGGGGAGCTGTTTTTT; CDR3 protein: CASSPGGGELFF
J gene: TRBJ1-5; D gene: TRBD1; clone size: .; V gene: TRBV4-3; CDR3 DNA: TGCGCCAGCAGCCAAAGTCGATCGGGACAGGGGAATCAGCCCCAGCATTTT; CDR3 protein: CASSQSRSGQGNQPQHF
J gene: TRBJ2-7; D gene: .; clone size: .; V gene: TRBV14; CDR3 DNA: TGTGCCAGCAGCCCAAGGGGGTTCTACTACGAGCAGTACTTC; CDR3 protein: CASSPRGFYYEQYF
J gene: TRBJ2-5; D gene: TRBD2; clone size: once; V gene: TRBV5-6; CDR3 DNA: TGTGCCAGCAGCTTGTCCCGACTAGCGGGTTCGCTCCAAGAGACCCAGTACTTC; CDR3 protein: CASSLSRLAGSLQETQYF
J gene: TRBJ1-5; D gene: .; clone size: .; V gene: TRBV19; CDR3 DNA: TGTGCCAGTAGTATGGCTGATCCTAGTAGCAATCAGCCCCAGCATTTT; CDR3 protein: CASSMADPSSNQPQHF
J gene: TRBJ2-3; D gene: .; clone size: .; V gene: TRBV4-2; CDR3 DNA: TGTGCCAGCAGCCAAGGCGGCCCCCGTGCAGATACGCAGTATTTT; CDR3 protein: CASSQGGPRADTQYF
J gene: TRBJ2-7; D gene: .; clone size: .; V gene: TRBV20-1; CDR3 DNA: TGCAGTGCTTTTTTTCGGTACGAGCAGTACTTC; CDR3 protein: CSAFFRYEQYF
J gene: TRBJ2-7; D gene: TRBD1; clone size: few; V gene: TRBV7-9; CDR3 DNA: TGTGCCAGCAGCCCCACTTTACCGGGACAGGGGACCTCCTACGAGCAGTACTTC; CDR3 protein: CASSPTLPGQGTSYEQYF
J gene: TRBJ1-1; D gene: .; clone size: .; V gene: TRBV30; CDR3 DNA: TGTGCCTGGAGACCTATACTGAACACTGAAGCTTTCTTT; CDR3 protein: CAWRPILNTEAFF
J gene: TRBJ2-5; D gene: .; clone size: .; V gene: TRBV19; CDR3 DNA: TGTGCCAGTGCGACACGGGACTTTTCACAAGAGACCCAGTACTTC; CDR3 protein: CASATRDFSQETQYF
J gene: TRBJ1-1; D gene: TRBD1; clone size: .; V gene: TRBV6-5; CDR3 DNA: TGTGCCAGCAGTTACTCGACAGGGGAAGGCACTGAAGCTTTCTTT; CDR3 protein: CASSYSTGEGTEAFF
J gene: TRBJ2-1; D gene: .; clone size: once; V gene: TRBV2; CDR3 DNA: TGTGCCAGCAGTCTAGCGACTGAGCAGTTCTTC; CDR3 protein: CASSLATEQFF
J gene: TRBJ1-5; D gene: .; clone size: .; V gene: TRBV2; CDR3 DNA: TGTGCCAGCAGTGGGGGGACGGGGGGCATTCAGCCCCAGCATTTT; CDR3 protein: CASSGGTGGIQPQHF
J gene: TRBJ2-3; D gene: .; clone size: .; V gene: TRBV27; CDR3 DNA: TGTGCCAGCAGTTCACAGCTTAACACAGATACGCAGTATTTT; CDR3 protein: CASSSQLNTDTQYF
J gene: TRBJ1-6; D gene: TRBD1; clone size: .; V gene: TRBV6-6; CDR3 DNA: TGTGCCAGCAGTTACTCGGCAGGGGGCCAAAATTCACCCCTCCACTTT; CDR3 protein: CASSYSAGGQNSPLHF
J gene: TRBJ1-5; D gene: TRBD1; clone size: few; V gene: TRBV7-2; CDR3 DNA: TGTGCCAGCAGCTTCTCAGGGGGTAATCAGCCCCAGCATTTT; CDR3 protein: CASSFSGGNQPQHF
J gene: TRBJ1-1; D gene: TRBD1; clone size: .; V gene: TRBV6-1; CDR3 DNA: TGTGCCAGCAGTTCCTACGGGACAGGACCAAAGGGGGCTTTCTTT; CDR3 protein: CASSSYGTGPKGAFF
J gene: TRBJ2-7; D gene: TRBD1; clone size: .; V gene: TRBV11-3; CDR3 DNA: TGTGCCAGCAGCCAAAACAGGGGAGTCTACGAGCAGTACTTC; CDR3 protein: CASSQNRGVYEQYF
J gene: TRBJ1-2; D gene: TRBD1; clone size: .; V gene: TRBV30; CDR3 DNA: TGTGCCTGGAGTGTACTCGGACAGGGGGATATTGGTGGCTACACCTTC; CDR3 protein: CAWSVLGQGDIGGYTF
J gene: TRBJ2-7; D gene: TRBD1; clone size: few; V gene: TRBV25-1; CDR3 DNA: TGTGCCAGCAGTGTCGGACAGGCGTCTTACGAGCAGTACTTC; CDR3 protein: CASSVGQASYEQYF
J gene: TRBJ1-2; D gene: .; clone size: .; V gene: TRBV7-8; CDR3 DNA: TGTGCCAGCAGCTTTCAGGGGCTCGATGGCTACACCTTC; CDR3 protein: CASSFQGLDGYTF
J gene: TRBJ2-1; D gene: TRBD1; clone size: once; V gene: TRBV11-3; CDR3 DNA: TGTGCCAGCAGCTCTAGACAGGGACCTGTCAATGAGCAGTTCTTC; CDR3 protein: CASSSRQGPVNEQFF
J gene: TRBJ2-7; D gene: TRBD2; clone size: .; V gene: TRBV6-5; CDR3 DNA: TGTGCCAGCAGTTACTCTCCTAGCGGGGGGGCCTACGAGCAGTACTTC; CDR3 protein: CASSYSPSGGAYEQYF
J gene: TRBJ2-1; D gene: TRBD2; clone size: .; V gene: TRBV4-2; CDR3 DNA: TGTGCCAGCAGCCAAGATAGAAGCGGGGGGGCCTGGGATGAGCAGTTCTTC; CDR3 protein: CASSQDRSGGAWDEQFF